This T cell receptor beta chain appears in the sequencing data of a study of T cells in Graves' hyperthyroidism and ophthalmopathy. This clonotype was detected ten times or more. RNA transcripts provided the source from which TCR beta CDR3 regions were amplified. The HTBI set primed first-round TCR CDR3 RT-PCR. MiXCR, applied by TCRdb to the multiplex PCR reads, yields one record per CDR3 protein. Of some 510,000 distinct CDR3 sequences listed, roughly 20% were seen once; the top ten hold about a quarter. Diagnosis rested on symptoms, serum thyroxine and TRAb, thyroid ultrasound, and orbital computed tomography. From germline, CDR1 is SNHLY and CDR2 FYNNEI. V was cut by 3 bases and J by 6 bases, with 9 bases left in between. The CDR3 is made up of 12 amino acids.

V usage is TRBV2 and J usage is TRBJ2-7; a weak D match, TRBD1 (5 bases). What was sequenced was blood. The receptor was isolated from a man between 18 and 35 years old with Graves' hyperthyroidism. For the CDR3, the DNA is TGTGCCAGCAGTGACGACACAGGCGAGCAGTACTTC. Protein product: CASSDDTGEQYF.